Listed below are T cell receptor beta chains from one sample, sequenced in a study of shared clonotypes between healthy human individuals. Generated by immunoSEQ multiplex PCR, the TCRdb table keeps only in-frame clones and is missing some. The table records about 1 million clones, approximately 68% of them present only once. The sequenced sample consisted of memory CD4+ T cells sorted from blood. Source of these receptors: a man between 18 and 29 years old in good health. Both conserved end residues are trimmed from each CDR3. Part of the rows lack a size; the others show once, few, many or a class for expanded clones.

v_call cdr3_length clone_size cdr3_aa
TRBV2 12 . ASSDSTGSGEQY
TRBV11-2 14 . ASSLAHSGGANEQF
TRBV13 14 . ASSPWTEMEGNEQF
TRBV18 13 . ASSPTSLDGKTQY
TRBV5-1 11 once ASMGPNDYEQY
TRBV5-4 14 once ASSDGSMIYNSPLH
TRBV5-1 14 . ASSPGTGTLGTEAF
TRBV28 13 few ASSLEGQGLDTQY
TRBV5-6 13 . ASSRRDPGWETQY
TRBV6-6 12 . ASRGGAPQETQY
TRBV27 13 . ASSLFTGNTGELF
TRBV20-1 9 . SARKTGELF
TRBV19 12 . ASSILGLEETQY
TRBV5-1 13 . ASSLAGVKGNEQF
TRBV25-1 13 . ASSEYGTGDEKLF
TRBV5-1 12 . ASSSWTVNTEAF
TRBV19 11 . ASSSQGNTEAF
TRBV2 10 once ASSIGKQPQH
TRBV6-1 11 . ASSELLGIRAF
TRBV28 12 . ASSPTTMNTEAF
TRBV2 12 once ASSGAATGETQY
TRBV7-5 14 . ARSLVPGPENQPQH
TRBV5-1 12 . ASSSGLTAYEQY
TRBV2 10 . ASSLVWGEQY
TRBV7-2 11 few ASSLGGTQPQH
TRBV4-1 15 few ASSQEPPALGNSPLH
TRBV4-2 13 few ASSQERGNTGELF
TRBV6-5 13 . ASSYSGAQGTEAF
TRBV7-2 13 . ASSLYGTSSETQY
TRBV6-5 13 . ASSYRRTDTYEQY
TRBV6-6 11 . ASSLGGSYEQY
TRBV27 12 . ASRRGRTSGAQY
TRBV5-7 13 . ASSYGGENTGELF
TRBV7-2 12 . ASRPTGGPDTQY
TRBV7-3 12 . ASSLTGTESPLH
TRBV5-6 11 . ASSFDRGNGYT
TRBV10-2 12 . ASSKTGGEEKLF
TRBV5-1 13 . ASSFASGPSNEQF
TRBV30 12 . AWSTGVDAGELF
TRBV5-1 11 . ASSGENSYEQY
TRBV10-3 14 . ATGGTSGRYGDTQY
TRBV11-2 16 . ASSLEGRGMAGANVLT